These T cell receptor beta chains were read from a single sample in a study of T cells in Graves' hyperthyroidism and ophthalmopathy. In TCRdb, the multiplex PCR reads were re-called with MiXCR into one record per CDR3 protein. The sample lists about 59,000 distinct CDR3 sequences, around 50% occurring once. Sequenced input: blood. These receptors were taken from a woman in her sixties with Graves' ophthalmopathy. Each CDR3 is given with its conserved first and last residue. The D gene is left open where the match is weak. Size values are once, few and many counts, or a class for expanded clones, and some rows have none.

many	TRBD2	TRBJ2-7	TRBV20-1	CSARDLAGDSYEQYF	TGCAGTGCTAGAGATTTAGCGGGGGACTCCTACGAGCAGTACTTC
NA	TRBD2	TRBJ2-5	TRBV29-1	CSVEGGLAGLSETQYF	TGCAGCGTTGAGGGGGGACTAGCGGGGCTCTCAGAGACCCAGTACTTC
NA	NA	TRBJ2-3	TRBV11-2	CASSSPRISTDTQYF	TGTGCCAGCAGCTCCCCCAGGATAAGCACAGATACGCAGTATTTT
medium-sized	TRBD1	TRBJ2-2	TRBV24-1	CATSDRTGHTGELFF	TGTGCCACCAGTGACCGGACAGGCCACACCGGGGAGCTGTTTTTT
NA	TRBD2	TRBJ2-7	TRBV20-1	CSARTSGKSYEQYF	TGCAGTGCTAGGACTAGCGGGAAATCATACGAGCAGTACTTC
many	TRBD2	TRBJ2-5	TRBV29-1	CSVESGGETQYF	TGCAGCGTTGAGAGCGGGGGAGAGACCCAGTACTTC
many	NA	TRBJ2-5	TRBV5-1	CASSLRGMEETQYF	TGCGCCAGCAGCTTACGAGGGATGGAAGAGACCCAGTACTTC
NA	NA	TRBJ2-6	TRBV24-1	CATSTGEVRGANVLTF	TGTGCCACCAGTACGGGAGAGGTCCGCGGGGCCAACGTCCTGACTTTC
NA	NA	TRBJ2-7	TRBV11-1	CASSPVKGSEQYF	TGTGCCAGCAGCCCAGTTAAGGGGAGCGAGCAGTACTTC
NA	NA	TRBJ1-5	TRBV4-1	CASSQEDSNSNQPQHF	TGCGCCAGCAGCCAAGAAGACAGCAATAGCAATCAGCCCCAGCATTTT
NA	NA	TRBJ2-7	TRBV19	CASSIGSGLYEQYF	TGTGCCAGTAGTATCGGGAGCGGCCTCTACGAGCAGTACTTC
NA	NA	TRBJ1-5	TRBV6-2/TRBV6-3	CASSYAGGRETQHF	TGTGCCAGCAGTTACGCGGGGGGCCGAGAGACCCAGCATTTT
NA	TRBD1	TRBJ2-3	TRBV20-1	CSASKRTGATDTQYF	TGCAGTGCCAGCAAACGGACAGGGGCGACGGATACGCAGTATTTT
NA	NA	TRBJ2-5	TRBV5-6	CASSLGADFTETQYF	TGTGCCAGCAGCTTGGGGGCAGATTTTACGGAGACCCAGTACTTC
many	TRBD1	TRBJ2-3	TRBV6-4	CASSATTGGPDTQYF	TGTGCCAGCAGTGCCACGACAGGGGGTCCAGATACGCAGTATTTT
many	NA	TRBJ2-3	TRBV10-2	CASVDQKTSTDTQYF	TGCGCCAGCGTCGACCAGAAGACTAGCACAGATACGCAGTATTTT
NA	NA	TRBJ2-5	TRBV7-3	CASSFTDGGQETQYF	TGTGCCAGCAGCTTCACAGACGGAGGGCAAGAGACCCAGTACTTC